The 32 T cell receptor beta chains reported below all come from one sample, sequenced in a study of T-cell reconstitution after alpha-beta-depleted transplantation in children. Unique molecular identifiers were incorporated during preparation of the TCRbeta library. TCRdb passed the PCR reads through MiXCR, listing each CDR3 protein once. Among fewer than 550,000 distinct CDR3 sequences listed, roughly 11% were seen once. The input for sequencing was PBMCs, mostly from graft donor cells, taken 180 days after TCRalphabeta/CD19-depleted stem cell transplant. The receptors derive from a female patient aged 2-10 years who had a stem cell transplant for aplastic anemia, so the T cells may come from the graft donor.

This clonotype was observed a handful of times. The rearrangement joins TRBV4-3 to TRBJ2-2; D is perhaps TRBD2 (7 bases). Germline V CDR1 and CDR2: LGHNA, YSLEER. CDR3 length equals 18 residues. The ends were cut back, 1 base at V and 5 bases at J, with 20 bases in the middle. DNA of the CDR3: TGCGCCAGCAGCCAAGTAGCTCTTGGGGGGGCGCGGACCGGGGAGCTGTTTTTT. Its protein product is CASSQVALGGARTGELFF.

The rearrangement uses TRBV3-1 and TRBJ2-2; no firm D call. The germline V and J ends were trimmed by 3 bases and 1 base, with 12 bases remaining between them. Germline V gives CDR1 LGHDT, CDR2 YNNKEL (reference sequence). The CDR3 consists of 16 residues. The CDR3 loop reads CASSHSGPMNTGELFF. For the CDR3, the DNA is TGTGCCAGCAGCCATTCAGGTCCTATGAACACCGGGGAGCTGTTTTTT.

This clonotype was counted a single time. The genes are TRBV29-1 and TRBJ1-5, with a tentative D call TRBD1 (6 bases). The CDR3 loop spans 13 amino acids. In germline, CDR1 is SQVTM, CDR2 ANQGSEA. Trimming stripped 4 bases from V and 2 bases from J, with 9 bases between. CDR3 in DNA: TGCAGCGTTGCGAACAGGGGCAATCAGCCCCAGCATTTT. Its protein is CSVANRGNQPQHF.

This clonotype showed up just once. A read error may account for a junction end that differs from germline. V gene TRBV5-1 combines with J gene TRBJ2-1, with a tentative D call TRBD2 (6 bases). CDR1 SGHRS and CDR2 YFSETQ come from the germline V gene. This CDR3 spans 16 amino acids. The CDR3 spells CASSEFTSYSHNEQFF. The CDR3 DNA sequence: TGCGCCAGCAGCGAGTTTACTAGCTACTCCCACAATGAGCAGTTCTTC.

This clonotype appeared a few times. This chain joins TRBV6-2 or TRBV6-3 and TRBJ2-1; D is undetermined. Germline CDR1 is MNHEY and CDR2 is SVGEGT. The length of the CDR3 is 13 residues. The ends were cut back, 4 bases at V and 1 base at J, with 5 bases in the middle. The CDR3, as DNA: TGTGCCAGCAGTTTGATATCCTACAATGAGCAGTTCTTC. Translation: CASSLISYNEQFF.

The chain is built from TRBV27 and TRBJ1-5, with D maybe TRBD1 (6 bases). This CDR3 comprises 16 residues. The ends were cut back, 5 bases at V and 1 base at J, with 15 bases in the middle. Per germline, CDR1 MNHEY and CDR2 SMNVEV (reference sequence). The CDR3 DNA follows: TGTGCCAGCAGTCCAGCAGGGGTGGGGAGCAATCAGCCCCAGCATTTT. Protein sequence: CASSPAGVGSNQPQHF.

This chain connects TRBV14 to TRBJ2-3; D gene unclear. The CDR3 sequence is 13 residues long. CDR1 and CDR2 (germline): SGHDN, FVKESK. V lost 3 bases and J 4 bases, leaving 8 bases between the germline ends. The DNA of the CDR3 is TGTGCCAGCAGCCATCCTCCACCAGATACGCAGTATTTT. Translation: CASSHPPPDTQYF.

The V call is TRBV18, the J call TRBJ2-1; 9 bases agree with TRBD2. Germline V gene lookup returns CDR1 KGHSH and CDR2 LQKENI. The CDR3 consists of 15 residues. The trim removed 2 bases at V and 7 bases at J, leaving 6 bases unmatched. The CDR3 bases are TGTGCCAGCTCACCAACTAGCGGGCCTTCTAATGAGCAGTTCTTC. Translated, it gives CASSPTSGPSNEQFF.

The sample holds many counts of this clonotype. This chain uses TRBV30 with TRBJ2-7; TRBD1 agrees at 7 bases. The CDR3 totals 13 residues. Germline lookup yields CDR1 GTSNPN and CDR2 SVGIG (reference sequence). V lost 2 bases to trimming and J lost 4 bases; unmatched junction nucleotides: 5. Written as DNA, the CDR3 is TGTGCCTGGAGTTCGGGACAGACATACGAGCAGTACGTC. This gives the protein CAWSSGQTYEQYV.

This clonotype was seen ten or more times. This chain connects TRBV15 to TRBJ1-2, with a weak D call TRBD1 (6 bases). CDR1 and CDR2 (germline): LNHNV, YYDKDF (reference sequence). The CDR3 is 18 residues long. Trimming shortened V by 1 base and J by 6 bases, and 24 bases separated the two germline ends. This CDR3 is CATSRVPNFPGTPNGYTF. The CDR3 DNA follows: TGTGCCACCAGCAGAGTGCCCAACTTTCCCGGGACACCTAATGGCTACACCTTC.

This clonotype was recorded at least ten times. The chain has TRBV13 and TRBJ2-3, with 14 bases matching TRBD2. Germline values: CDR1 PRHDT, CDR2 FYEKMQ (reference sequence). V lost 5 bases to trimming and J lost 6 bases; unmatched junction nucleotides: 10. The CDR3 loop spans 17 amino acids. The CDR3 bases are TGTGCCAGCAGCCTGACGACTAGCGGGGGGGCTATGGATACGCAGTATTTT. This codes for CASSLTTSGGAMDTQYF.

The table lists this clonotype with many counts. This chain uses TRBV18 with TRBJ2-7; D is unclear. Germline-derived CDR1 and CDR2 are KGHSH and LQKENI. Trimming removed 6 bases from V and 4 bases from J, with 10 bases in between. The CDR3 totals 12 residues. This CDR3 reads CASSPLGYEQYF. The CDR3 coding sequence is TGTGCCAGCTCGCCCTTGGGGTACGAGCAGTACTTC. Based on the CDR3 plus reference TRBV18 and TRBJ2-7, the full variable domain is NAGVMQNPRHLVRRRGQEARLRCSPMKGHSHVYWYRQLPEEGLKFMVYLQKENIIDESGMPKERFSAEFPKEGPSILRIQQVVRGDSAAYFCASSPLGYEQYFGPGTRLTVT.

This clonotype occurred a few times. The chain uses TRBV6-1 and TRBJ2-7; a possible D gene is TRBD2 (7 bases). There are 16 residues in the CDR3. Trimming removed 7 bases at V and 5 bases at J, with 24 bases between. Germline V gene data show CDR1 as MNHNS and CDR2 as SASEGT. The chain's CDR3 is CASTRGSVGGGHEQYF. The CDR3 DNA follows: TGTGCCAGCACCCGAGGTTCCGTAGGGGGGGGACACGAGCAGTACTTC.

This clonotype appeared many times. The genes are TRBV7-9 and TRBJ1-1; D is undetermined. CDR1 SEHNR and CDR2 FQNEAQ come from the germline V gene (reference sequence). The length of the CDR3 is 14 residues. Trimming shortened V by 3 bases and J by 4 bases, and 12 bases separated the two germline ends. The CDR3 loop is CASSFARAGTEAFF. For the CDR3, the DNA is TGTGCCAGCAGCTTTGCCCGGGCTGGCACTGAAGCTTTCTTT. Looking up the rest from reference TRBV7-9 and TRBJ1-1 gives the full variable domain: DTGVSQNPRHKITKRGQNVTFRCDPISEHNRLYWYRQTLGQGPEFLTYFQNEAQLEKSRLLSDRFSAERPKGSFSTLEIQRTEQGDSAMYLCASSFARAGTEAFFGQGTRLTVV.

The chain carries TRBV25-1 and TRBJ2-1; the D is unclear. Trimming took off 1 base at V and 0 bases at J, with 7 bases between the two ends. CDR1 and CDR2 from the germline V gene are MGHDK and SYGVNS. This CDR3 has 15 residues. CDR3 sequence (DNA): TGTGCCAGCAGTGAATTTGAGTACTCCTACAATGAGCAGTTCTTC. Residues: CASSEFEYSYNEQFF.

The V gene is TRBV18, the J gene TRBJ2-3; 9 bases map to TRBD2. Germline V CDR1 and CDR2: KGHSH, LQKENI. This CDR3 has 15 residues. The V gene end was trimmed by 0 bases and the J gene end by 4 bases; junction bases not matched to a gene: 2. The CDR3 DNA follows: TGTGCCAGCTCACCACCGGGACTAGCCTCAGATACGCAGTATTTT. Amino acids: CASSPPGLASDTQYF.

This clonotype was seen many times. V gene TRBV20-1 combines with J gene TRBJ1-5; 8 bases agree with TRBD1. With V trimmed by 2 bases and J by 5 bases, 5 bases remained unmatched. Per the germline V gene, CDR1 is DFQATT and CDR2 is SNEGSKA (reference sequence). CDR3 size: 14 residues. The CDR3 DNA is TGCAGTGCTAGACAGGGGGCAGAGGATCAGCCCCAGCATTTT. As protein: CSARQGAEDQPQHF.

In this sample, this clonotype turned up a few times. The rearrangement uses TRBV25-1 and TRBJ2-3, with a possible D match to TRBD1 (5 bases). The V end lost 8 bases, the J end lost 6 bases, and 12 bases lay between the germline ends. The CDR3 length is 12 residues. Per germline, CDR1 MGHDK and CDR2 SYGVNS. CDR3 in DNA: TGTGCCAGCGCCACCAACAGGGATACGCAGTATTTT. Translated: CASATNRDTQYF.

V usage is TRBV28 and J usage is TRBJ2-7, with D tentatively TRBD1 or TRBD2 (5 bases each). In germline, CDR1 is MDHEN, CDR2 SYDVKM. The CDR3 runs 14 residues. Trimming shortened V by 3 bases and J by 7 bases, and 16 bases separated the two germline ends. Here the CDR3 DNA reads TGTGCCAGCAGTTTCGGGACGGTCGGTGGGGAGCAGTACTTC. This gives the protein CASSFGTVGGEQYF.

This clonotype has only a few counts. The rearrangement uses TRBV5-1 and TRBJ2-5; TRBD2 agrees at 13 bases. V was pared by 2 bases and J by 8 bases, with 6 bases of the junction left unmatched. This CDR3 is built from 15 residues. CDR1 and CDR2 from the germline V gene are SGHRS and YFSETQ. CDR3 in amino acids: CASSFPGTSGATQYF. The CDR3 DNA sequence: TGCGCCAGCAGCTTCCCCGGGACTAGCGGGGCTACCCAGTACTTC.

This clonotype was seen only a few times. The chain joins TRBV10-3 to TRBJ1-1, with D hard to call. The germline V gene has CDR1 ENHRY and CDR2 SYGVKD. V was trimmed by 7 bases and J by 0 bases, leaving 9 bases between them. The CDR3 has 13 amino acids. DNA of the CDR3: TGTGCCATCACCGGCAGGATGAACACTGAAGCTTTCTTT. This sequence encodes CAITGRMNTEAFF.

This chain's CDR3 is CASSWDGSKSYEQYV. CDR3 sequence (DNA): TGTGCCAGCAGTTGGGACGGGAGTAAGTCCTACGAGCAGTACGTC. This chain connects TRBV6-2 or TRBV6-3 to TRBJ2-7, with D tentatively TRBD2 (6 bases). Germline values: CDR1 MNHEY, CDR2 SVGEGT. Trimming stripped 4 bases from V and 1 base from J, with 14 bases between. The CDR3 has 15 amino acids.

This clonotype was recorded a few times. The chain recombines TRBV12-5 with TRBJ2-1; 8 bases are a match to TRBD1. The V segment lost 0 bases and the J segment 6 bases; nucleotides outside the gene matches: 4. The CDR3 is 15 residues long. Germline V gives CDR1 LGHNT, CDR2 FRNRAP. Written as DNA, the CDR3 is TGTGCTAGTGGTTTGGTGGGGACAGGCTCCAATGAGCAGTTCTTC. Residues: CASGLVGTGSNEQFF.

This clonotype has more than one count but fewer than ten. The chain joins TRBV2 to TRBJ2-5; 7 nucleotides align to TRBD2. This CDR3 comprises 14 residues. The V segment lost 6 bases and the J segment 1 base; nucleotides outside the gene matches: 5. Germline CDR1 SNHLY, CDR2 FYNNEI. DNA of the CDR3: TGTGCCAGCAGCTCGAAGCGGGGCCAAGAGACCCAGTACTTC. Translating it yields CASSSKRGQETQYF.

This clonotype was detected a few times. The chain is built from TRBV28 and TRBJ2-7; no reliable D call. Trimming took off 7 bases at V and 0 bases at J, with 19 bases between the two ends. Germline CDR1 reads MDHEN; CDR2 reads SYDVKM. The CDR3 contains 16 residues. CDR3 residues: CASTFHSRLSSYEQYF. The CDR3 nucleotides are TGTGCCAGCACTTTCCATAGCCGGTTGAGCTCCTACGAGCAGTACTTC.

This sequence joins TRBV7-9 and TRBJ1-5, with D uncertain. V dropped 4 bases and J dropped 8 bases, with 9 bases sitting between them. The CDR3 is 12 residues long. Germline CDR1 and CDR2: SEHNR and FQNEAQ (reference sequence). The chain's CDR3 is CASSWGREPQHF. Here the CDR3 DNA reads TGTGCCAGCAGCTGGGGTAGGGAGCCCCAGCATTTT.

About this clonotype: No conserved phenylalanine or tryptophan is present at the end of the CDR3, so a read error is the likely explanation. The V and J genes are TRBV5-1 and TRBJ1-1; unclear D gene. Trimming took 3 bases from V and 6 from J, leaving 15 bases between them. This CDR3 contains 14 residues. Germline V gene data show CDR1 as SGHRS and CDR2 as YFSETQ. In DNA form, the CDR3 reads TGCGCCAGCAGCTACAAGGACCGGTGGGCTGAAGCTTTCTTG. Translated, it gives CASSYKDRWAEAFL.

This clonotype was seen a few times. The CDR3 DNA is TGCGCCAGCAGCCAATCCGATGTCAGCGCTGAAGCTTTCTTT. It specifies CASSQSDVSAEAFF. This chain uses TRBV4-1 with TRBJ1-1; unclear D gene. The CDR3 spans 14 residues. Germline V gene sequence: CDR1 MGHRA, CDR2 YSYEKL. V was cut by 2 bases and J by 6 bases, with 13 bases left in between.

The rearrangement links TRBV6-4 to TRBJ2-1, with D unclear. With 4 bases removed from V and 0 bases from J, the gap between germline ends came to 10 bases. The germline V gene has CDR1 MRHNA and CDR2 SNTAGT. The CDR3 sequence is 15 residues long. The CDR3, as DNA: TGTGCCAGCAGTGCCGATGAGAGCTCCTACAATGAGCAGTTCTTC. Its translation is CASSADESSYNEQFF.

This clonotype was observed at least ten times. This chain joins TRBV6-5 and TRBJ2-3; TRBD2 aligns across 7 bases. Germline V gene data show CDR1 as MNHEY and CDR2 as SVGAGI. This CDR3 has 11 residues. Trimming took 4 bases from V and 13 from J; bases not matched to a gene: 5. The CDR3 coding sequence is TGTGCCAGCAGTTTTGGTGGGAGGGAGTATTTT. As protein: CASSFGGREYF.

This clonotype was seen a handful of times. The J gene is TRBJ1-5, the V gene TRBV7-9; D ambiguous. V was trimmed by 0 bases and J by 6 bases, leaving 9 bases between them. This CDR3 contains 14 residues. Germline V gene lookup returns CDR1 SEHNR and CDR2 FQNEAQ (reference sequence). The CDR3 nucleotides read TGTGCCAGCAGCTTAGCTTCCCGAAGTCAGCCCCAGCATTTT. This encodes CASSLASRSQPQHF.

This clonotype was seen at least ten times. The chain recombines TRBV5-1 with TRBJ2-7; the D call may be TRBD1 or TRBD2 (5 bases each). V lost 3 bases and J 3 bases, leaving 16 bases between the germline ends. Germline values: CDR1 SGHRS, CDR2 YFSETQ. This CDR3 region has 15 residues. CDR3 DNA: TGCGCCAGCAGCTCGGGACCGCATCACCTCTACGAGCAGTACTTC. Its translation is CASSSGPHHLYEQYF.